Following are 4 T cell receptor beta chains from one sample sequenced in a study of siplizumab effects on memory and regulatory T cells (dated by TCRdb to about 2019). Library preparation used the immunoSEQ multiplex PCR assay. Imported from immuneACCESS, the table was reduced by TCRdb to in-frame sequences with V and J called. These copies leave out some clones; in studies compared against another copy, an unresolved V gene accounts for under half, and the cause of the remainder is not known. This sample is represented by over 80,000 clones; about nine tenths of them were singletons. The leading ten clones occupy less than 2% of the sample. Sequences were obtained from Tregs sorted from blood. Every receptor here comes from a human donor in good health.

The CDR3 sequence: CASSLDRAVNTIYF. The CDR3 DNA reads as TGTGCCAGCAGCTTGGACAGGGCAGTAAACACCATATATTTT. V and J are TRBV5-6 and TRBJ1-3, with D perhaps TRBD1 (6 bases). The CDR3 has 14 residues. The germline CDR1 and CDR2 sequences are SGHDT and YYEEEE. V gave up 0 bases and J gave up 6 bases, with 10 bases separating them.

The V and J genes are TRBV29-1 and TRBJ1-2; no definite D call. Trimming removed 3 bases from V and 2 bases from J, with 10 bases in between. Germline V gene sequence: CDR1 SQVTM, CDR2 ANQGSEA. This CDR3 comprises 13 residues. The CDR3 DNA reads TGCAGCGTTGATCCGGGGTGGAACTATGGCTACACCTTC. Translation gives CSVDPGWNYGYTF.

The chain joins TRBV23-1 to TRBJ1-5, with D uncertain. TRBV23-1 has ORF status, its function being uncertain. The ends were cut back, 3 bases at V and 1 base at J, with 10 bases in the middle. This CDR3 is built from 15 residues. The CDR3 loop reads CASSHPVVSNQPQHF. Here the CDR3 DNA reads TGCGCCAGCAGTCACCCAGTAGTCAGCAATCAGCCCCAGCATTTT.

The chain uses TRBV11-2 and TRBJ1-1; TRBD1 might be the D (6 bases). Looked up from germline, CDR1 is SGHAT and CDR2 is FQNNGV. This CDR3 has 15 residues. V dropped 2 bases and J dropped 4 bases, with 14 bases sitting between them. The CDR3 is CASSLLGGPGTEAFF. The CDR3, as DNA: TGTGCCAGCAGCTTATTAGGGGGGCCCGGCACTGAAGCTTTCTTT.